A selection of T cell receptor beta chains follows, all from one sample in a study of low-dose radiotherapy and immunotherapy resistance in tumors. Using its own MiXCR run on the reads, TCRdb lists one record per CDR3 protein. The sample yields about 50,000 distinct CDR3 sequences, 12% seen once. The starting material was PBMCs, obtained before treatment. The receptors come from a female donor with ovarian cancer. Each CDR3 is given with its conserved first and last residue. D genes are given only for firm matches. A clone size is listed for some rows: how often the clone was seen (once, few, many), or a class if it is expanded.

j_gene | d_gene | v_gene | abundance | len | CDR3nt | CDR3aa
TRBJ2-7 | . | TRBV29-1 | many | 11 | TGCAGCGTTCGCCGGCAGCACGAGCAGTACTTC | CSVRRQHEQYF
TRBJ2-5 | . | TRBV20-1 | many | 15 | TGCAGTGCTAGAGATGAGGCCGAAGGCGGGGAGACCCAGTACTTC | CSARDEAEGGETQYF
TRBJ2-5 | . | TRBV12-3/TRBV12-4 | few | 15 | TGTGCCAGCAGTCCTAGTATCGACCCGGATGAGACCCAGTACTTC | CASSPSIDPDETQYF
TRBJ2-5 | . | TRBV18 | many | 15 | TGTGCCAGCTCCAGTCGGTTGGGGAACCAAGAGACCCAGTACTTC | CASSSRLGNQETQYF
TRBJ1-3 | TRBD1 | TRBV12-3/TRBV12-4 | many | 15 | TGTGCCAGCAGTCCCAGGGGGCCTGGACGAAACACCATATATTTT | CASSPRGPGRNTIYF
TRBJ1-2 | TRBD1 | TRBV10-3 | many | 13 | TGTGCCATCGGACAGGGGGCGAACTATGGCTACACCTTC | CAIGQGANYGYTF
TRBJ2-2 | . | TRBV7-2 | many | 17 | TGTGCCAGCAGCCAACCGACGGACTCGGCGAACACCGGGGAGCTGTTTTTT | CASSQPTDSANTGELFF
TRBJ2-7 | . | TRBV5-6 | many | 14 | TGTGCCAGCAGCTGGACTGACTTCTCCTACGAGCAGTACTTC | CASSWTDFSYEQYF
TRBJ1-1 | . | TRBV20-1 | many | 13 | TGCAGTGCTGACGGGACGGCGAACACTGAAGCTTTCTTT | CSADGTANTEAFF
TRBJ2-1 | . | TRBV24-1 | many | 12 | TGTGCCACCAGTGGAGAGGTGAATGAGCAGTTCTTC | CATSGEVNEQFF
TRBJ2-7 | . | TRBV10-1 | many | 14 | TGCGCCAGCAGTGAAGGGACAATACCCTACGAGCAGTACTTC | CASSEGTIPYEQYF
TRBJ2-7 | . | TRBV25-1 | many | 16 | TGTGCCAGCAGCGACTTCCGGGACAAGAGCTCCTACGAGCAGTACTTC | CASSDFRDKSSYEQYF
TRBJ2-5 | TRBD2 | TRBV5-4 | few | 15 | TGTGCCAGCAGCTTGAGCGGGGGGGCTTACAATGAGCAGTACTTC | CASSLSGGAYNEQYF
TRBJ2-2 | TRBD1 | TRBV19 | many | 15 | TGTGCCAGTAGTAAGGACAGGGGGAGAACCGGGGAGCTGTTTTTT | CASSKDRGRTGELFF
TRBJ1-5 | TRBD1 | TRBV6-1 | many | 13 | TGTGCCAGCACGGGACAGCCCGATCAGCCCCAGCATTTT | CASTGQPDQPQHF
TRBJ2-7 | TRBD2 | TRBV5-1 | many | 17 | TGCGCCAGCAGCCCGGGACTAGCGGGAGGGCTGGCATACGAGCAGTACTTC | CASSPGLAGGLAYEQYF
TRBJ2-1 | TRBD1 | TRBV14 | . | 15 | TGTGCCAGCAGCCTAAGGGGGACAGGGCCCAATGAGCAGTTCTTC | CASSLRGTGPNEQFF
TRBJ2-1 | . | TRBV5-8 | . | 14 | TGTGCCAGCAGCGGGGCAGGGGAGCGGAATGAGCAGTTCTTC | CASSGAGERNEQFF
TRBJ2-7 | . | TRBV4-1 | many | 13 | TGCGCCAGCAGCCCGGGGCTATCCTACGAGCAGTACTTC | CASSPGLSYEQYF
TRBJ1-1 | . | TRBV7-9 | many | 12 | TGTGCCAGCAGCTCGCTACTCCCGGAAGCTTTCTTT | CASSSLLPEAFF
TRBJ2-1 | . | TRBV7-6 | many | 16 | TGTGCCAGCAGCTTAGAGACAGCTAGCTCCTACAATGAGCAGTTCTTC | CASSLETASSYNEQFF
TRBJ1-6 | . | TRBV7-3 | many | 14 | TGTGCCAGCAGCTTAACGGTCAGGGGTTCACCCCTCCACTTT | CASSLTVRGSPLHF
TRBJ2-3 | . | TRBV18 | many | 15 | TGTGCCAGCTCACCGGCGGCGACAAGCACAGATACGCAGTATTTT | CASSPAATSTDTQYF
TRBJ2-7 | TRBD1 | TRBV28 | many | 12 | TGTGCCAGCACGGACAGGGTAAGCGAGCAGTACTTC | CASTDRVSEQYF
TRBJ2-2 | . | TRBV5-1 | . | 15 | . | CASEEGQPTGELFFF
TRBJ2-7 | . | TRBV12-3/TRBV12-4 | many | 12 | TGTGCCAGCAGTGTCGGACTACACGAGCAGTACTTC | CASSVGLHEQYF
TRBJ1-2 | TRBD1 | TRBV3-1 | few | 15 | TGTGCCAGCAGCCAAGCGGACAGGGAGGTGAGCGGCTACACCTTC | CASSQADREVSGYTF
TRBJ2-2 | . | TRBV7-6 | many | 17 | TGTGCCAGCAGCTTAGCTCTGGACAGAGCGAACACCGGGGAGCTGTTTTTT | CASSLALDRANTGELFF
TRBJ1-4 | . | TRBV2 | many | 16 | TGTGCCAGCAGCAGATTCCAGGGTGCAACTAATGAAAAACTGTTTTTT | CASSRFQGATNEKLFF
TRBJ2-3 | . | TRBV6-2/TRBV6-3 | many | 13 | TGTGCCAGCATGCGGGGAAAAACAGATACGCAGTATTTT | CASMRGKTDTQYF